This TCR beta chain was recorded in a study of blood T cell repertoires in COVID-19. The overall study: Acute and convalescent COVID-19 specimens originated in the United States, Italy and Spain. PBMCs, B-cell-depleted T cells, or T cells provided the cDNA or gDNA that made up the material.

Per the authors' pipeline: The authors estimated nucleated cell counts from reference gene primer amplification. Clones were sequenced by immunoSEQ multiplex PCR, and TCRdb holds only the in-frame ones, with some missing. That table is the source of V, J and clone size, and D and trimming were worked out from the DNA. Of 57,000 or so clones in the sample, about nine tenths were seen once. Input material: peripheral blood. The clonotype comes from a woman in her forties or fifties with active or convalescent COVID-19.

DNA for the CDR3: TGTGCCAGCAGTCACCGACAGGTAGCGGGTCTGGCCTACGAGCAGTACTTC. Its translation: CASSHRQVAGLAYEQYF. V usage is TRBV27 and J usage is TRBJ2-7; D is possibly TRBD2 (7 bases). The germline gives CDR1 MNHEY, CDR2 SMNVEV (reference sequence). V was cut by 5 bases and J by 2 bases, with 22 bases left in between. There are 17 residues in the CDR3.